This T cell receptor (beta chain) derives from a study of Ad26.COV2.S vaccination and SARS-CoV-2 variants. On the study more broadly: Into the muscle, Ad26.COV2.S was dosed once or twice, 56 days apart. Overall study results and limits: Among vaccine recipients, spike-specific TCR breadth exceeded that of placebo recipients.

Worth noting for this clone: Antigen: not known.

This sample's treatment: roughly 18 received Ad26.COV2.S at low or high dose, single or two shots; about 5 received placebo; per-sample allocation not given. Vaccine and placebo recipients were sampled on day 63 after the first injection. V lost 5 bases and J 0 bases, leaving 13 bases between the germline ends. The CDR3 has 15 residues. Germline V gives CDR1 SGHRS, CDR2 YFSETQ. Measured with immunoSEQ multiplex PCR; TCRdb has only the in-frame clones, and not every one. The sample records about 480,000 clones, 70% to 90% being singletons. The source is a person aged 18-65 years who received the Ad26.COV2.S COVID-19 vaccine or a placebo. The sample was peripheral blood, taken in a trial of Ad26.COV2.S vaccine versus placebo. V and J are TRBV5-1 and TRBJ2-3, with a tentative D call TRBD2 (6 bases). Here the CDR3 DNA reads TGCGCCAGCAGACTGGACGGGACTAGCACAGATACGCAGTATTTT. Protein: CASRLDGTSTDTQYF.